This TCR beta chain was profiled in a study of response to subunit inactivated influenza vaccine. Study-wide findings and caveats: The authors offered the suggestion that each seasonal influenza vaccination recruits few new T cells.

TCRdb passed the RT-PCR reads through MiXCR, listing each CDR3 protein once. The sample contains about 500,000 distinct CDR3 sequences, approximately 15% of which appear only once. Worth noting for this clonotype: Antigen unknown.

Per the germline V gene, CDR1 is SGHAT and CDR2 is FQNNGV. This CDR3 is 13 amino acids long. Unmatched junction bases numbered 3, after V lost 4 bases and J lost 6 bases. The sequence was collected from a man aged 45-69 years who received an inactivated influenza vaccine. The chain employs TRBV11-2 and TRBJ2-4; 7 positions agree with TRBD1. The material sequenced was CD4+ T cells sorted from PBMCs, taken less than 30 months after vaccination. Here the CDR3 DNA reads TGTGCCAGCAGCTCTGACAGGGTAAACATTCAGTACTTC. Amino acid sequence: CASSSDRVNIQYF.